Listed below are T cell receptor beta chains from one sample, sequenced in a study of tumor and adjacent non-tumor tissue in lung cancer. TCRdb called the multiplex PCR reads again in MiXCR, with one record for every CDR3 protein. The repertoire has 100,000 or so distinct CDR3 sequences, approximately 80% of them found once; the top ten carry more than 25%. Material: distant non-tumor lung tissue. These receptors originate from a man aged 60 to 75 with small cell lung cancer. Each CDR3 is given with its conserved first and last residue. A D gene is named only where the DNA matches it firmly. The size field is filled for only some rows; it gives once, few, many or a size class.

V gene	clone size	J gene	D gene	CDR3 DNA	CDR3 protein
TRBV11-2	-	TRBJ2-1	TRBD2	TGTGCCACCAGCCTGGAAGCGGGAGTGAATGATCGGTTCTTC	CATSLEAGVNDRFF
TRBV29-1	few	TRBJ2-3	-	TGCAGTGTTGAAGATCGGTACAGGGTTCCTTTTGATACGCAGTATTTT	CSVEDRYRVPFDTQYF
TRBV5-4	-	TRBJ2-7	-	TGTGCCATCAGCTTGCGTGGATTTTACGAGCAGTACTTC	CAISLRGFYEQYF
TRBV11-3	-	TRBJ2-5	-	TGCGCCAGCAGCGTACTAGAGACCCAGTACTTC	CASSVLETQYF
TRBV6-1	-	TRBJ2-3	TRBD1	TGTGCCAGCAGCTACGGGACAGGGCCCAGCGCTATGCTGTATTTT	CASSYGTGPSAMLYF
TRBV6-2/TRBV6-3	-	TRBJ2-2	-	TGTGTCAGCAGCTACTTTTCAGCCGGGAAGCTGTTTTTT	CVSSYFSAGKLFF
TRBV12-3/TRBV12-4	-	TRBJ2-3	TRBD2	TGTGCCAGCAGTTTCCCGAATAGCGGGATTACAGATACGCAGTATTTT	CASSFPNSGITDTQYF
TRBV11-2	-	TRBJ2-3	-	TGTGCCAGCAGATTAGACTGGATAGATATGCAGTATTTT	CASRLDWIDMQYF
TRBV12-3/TRBV12-4	-	TRBJ1-3	-	TGTGCCAGCGGTGATGAAAGGGCGCGAGGAAAGACCATATATTTT	CASGDERARGKTIYF
TRBV5-1	-	TRBJ2-3	-	TGCGCCAACAGCTTCCCCTACGCAGATACGCAGTATTTC	CANSFPYADTQYF